This TCR beta chain was obtained from a study of T cells in Graves' hyperthyroidism and ophthalmopathy. Study-level points and caveats: Progression to ophthalmopathy was predicted a median of 6.5 months early.

This clonotype was seen a handful of times. Its antigen remains unidentified. A read error is possible here, since a much larger clone lies one base away. Individuals with ophthalmopathy presented a Clinical Activity Score of at least 3, a NOSPECS grade of at least 4 and a duration under 3 months. From RNA transcripts, TCR beta CDR3 regions were amplified. The HTBI set primed first-round TCR CDR3 RT-PCR. TCRdb itself ran the multiplex PCR reads through MiXCR, one entry per CDR3 protein. The data show over 400,000 distinct CDR3 sequences, approximately 22% seen once. V was clipped by 8 bases and J by 11 bases, with 19 bases between them. The length of the CDR3 is 13 residues.

The sequence came from a woman in her seventies with Graves' ophthalmopathy. Material for sequencing was blood. This sequence joins TRBV12-3 or TRBV12-4 and TRBJ2-1; D possibly corresponds to TRBD2 (5 bases). The CDR3 region has the DNA TGTGCCAGCGGAAACCCCGGGAAGAGTAAGCAGTTCTTC. Translating it yields CASGNPGKSKQFF.